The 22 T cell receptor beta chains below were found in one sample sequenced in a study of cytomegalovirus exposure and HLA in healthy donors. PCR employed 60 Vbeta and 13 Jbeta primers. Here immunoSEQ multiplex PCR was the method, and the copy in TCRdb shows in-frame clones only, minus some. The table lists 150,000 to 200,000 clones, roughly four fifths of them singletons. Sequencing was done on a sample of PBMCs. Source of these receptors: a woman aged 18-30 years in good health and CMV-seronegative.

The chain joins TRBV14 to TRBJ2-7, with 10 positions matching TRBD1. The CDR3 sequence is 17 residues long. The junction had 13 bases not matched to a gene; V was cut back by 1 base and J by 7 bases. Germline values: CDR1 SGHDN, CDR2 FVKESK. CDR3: CASSQGVWRTGGFEQYF. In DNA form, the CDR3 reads TGTGCCAGCAGCCAAGGAGTTTGGAGGACAGGGGGTTTTGAGCAGTACTTC.

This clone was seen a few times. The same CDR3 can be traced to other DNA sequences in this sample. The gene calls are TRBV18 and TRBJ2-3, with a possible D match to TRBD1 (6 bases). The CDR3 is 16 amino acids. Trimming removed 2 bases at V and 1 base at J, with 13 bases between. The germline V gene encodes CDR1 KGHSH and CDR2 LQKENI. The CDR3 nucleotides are TGTGCCAGCTCACCATTTGCGGCAGGGGGCACAGATACGCAGTATTTT. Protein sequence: CASSPFAAGGTDTQYF.

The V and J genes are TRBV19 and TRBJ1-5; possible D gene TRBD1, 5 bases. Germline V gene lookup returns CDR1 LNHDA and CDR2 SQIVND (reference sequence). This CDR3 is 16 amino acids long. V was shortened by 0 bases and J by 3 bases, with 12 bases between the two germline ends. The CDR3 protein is CASSIDRGVNNQPQHF. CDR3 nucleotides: TGTGCCAGTAGTATAGATCGGGGGGTGAACAATCAGCCCCAGCATTTT. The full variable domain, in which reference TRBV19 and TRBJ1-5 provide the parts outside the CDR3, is DGGITQSPKYLFRKEGQNVTLSCEQNLNHDAMYWYRQDPGQGLRLIYYSQIVNDFQKGDIAEGYSVSREKKESFPLTVTSAQKNPTAFYLCASSIDRGVNNQPQHFGDGTRLSIL.

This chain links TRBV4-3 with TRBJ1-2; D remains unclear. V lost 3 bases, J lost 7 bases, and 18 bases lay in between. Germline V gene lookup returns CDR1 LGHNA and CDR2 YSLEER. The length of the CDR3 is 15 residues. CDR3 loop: CASSQGWTLEGGYTF. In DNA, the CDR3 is TGCGCCAGCAGCCAGGGTTGGACGTTGGAGGGTGGCTACACCTTC.

This chain's CDR3 is CASSPRGVGSPLHF. As DNA, the CDR3 is TGTGCCAGCAGCCCACGCGGAGTTGGTTCACCCCTCCACTTT. V usage is TRBV11-3 and J usage is TRBJ1-6; D remains unclear. The CDR3 loop spans 14 amino acids. Germline values: CDR1 SGHNT, CDR2 YENEEA. The V end was cut by 5 bases, the J end by 9 bases, with 14 bases between.

The CDR3 loop reads CASSTGQGKALFQPQHF. In nucleotides, the CDR3 is TGTGCCAGTAGTACCGGACAGGGAAAGGCTCTATTTCAGCCCCAGCATTTT. The chain has TRBV19 and TRBJ1-5, with TRBD1 matching over 8 bases. After removal of 4 bases from V and 6 bases from J, the junction contained 14 bases not matched to a gene. Germline V gives CDR1 LNHDA, CDR2 SQIVND (reference sequence). The length of the CDR3 is 17 residues.

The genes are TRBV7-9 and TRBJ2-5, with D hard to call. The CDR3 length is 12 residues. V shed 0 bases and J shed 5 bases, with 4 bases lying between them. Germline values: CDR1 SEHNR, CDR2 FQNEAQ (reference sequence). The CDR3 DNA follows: TGTGCCAGCAGCTTAGCGGAGGAGACCCAGTACTTC. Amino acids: CASSLAEETQYF. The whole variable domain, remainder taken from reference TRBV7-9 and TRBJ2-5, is DTGVSQNPRHKITKRGQNVTFRCDPISEHNRLYWYRQTLGQGPEFLTYFQNEAQLEKSRLLSDRFSAERPKGSFSTLEIQRTEQGDSAMYLCASSLAEETQYFGPGTRLLVL.

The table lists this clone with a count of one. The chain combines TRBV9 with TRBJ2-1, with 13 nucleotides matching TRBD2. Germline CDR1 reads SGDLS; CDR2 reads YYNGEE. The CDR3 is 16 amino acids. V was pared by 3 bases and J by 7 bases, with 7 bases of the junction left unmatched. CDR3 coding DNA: TGTGCCAGCAGCGCTATCCCGGGACTAGCGGGGAATGAGCAGTTCTTC. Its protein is CASSAIPGLAGNEQFF.

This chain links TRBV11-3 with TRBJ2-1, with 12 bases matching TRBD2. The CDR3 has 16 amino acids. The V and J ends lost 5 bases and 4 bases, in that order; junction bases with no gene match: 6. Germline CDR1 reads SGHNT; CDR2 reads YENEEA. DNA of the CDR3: TGTGCCAGCAGCCCGTGGACTAGCGGGATATACAATGAGCAGTTCTTC. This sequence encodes CASSPWTSGIYNEQFF.

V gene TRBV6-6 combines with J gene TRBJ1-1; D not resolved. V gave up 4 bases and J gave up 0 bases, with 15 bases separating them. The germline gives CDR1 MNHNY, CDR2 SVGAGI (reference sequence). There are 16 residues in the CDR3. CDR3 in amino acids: CASSSHLRLVNTEAFF. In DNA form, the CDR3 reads TGTGCCAGCAGTTCGCACCTCAGGCTCGTGAACACTGAAGCTTTCTTT.

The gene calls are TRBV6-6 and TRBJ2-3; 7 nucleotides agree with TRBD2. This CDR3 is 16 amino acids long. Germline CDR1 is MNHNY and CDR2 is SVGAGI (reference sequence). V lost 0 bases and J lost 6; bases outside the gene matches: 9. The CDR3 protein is CASSYSPAGVADTQYF. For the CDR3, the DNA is TGTGCCAGCAGTTACTCGCCCGCGGGAGTTGCTGATACGCAGTATTTT.

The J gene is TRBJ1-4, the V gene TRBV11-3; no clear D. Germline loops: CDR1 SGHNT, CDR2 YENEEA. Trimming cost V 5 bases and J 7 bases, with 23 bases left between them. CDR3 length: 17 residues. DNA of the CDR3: TGTGCCAGCAGCCTCGAAAGAACGGGCCAACTAGTTGAAAAACTGTTTTTT. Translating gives CASSLERTGQLVEKLFF.

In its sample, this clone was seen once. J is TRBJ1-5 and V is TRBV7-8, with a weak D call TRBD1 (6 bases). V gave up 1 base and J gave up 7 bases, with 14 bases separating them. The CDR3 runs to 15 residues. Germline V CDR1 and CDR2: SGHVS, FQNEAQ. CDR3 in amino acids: CASSLEVGAGQPQHF. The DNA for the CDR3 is TGTGCCAGCAGCTTAGAGGTGGGGGCCGGACAGCCCCAGCATTTT.

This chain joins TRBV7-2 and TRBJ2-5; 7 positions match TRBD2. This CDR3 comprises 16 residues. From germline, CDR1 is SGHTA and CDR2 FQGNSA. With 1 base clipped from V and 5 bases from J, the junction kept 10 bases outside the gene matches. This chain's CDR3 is CASSLEVAGVGETQYF. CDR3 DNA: TGTGCCAGCAGCTTAGAGGTAGCGGGCGTGGGGGAGACCCAGTACTTC.

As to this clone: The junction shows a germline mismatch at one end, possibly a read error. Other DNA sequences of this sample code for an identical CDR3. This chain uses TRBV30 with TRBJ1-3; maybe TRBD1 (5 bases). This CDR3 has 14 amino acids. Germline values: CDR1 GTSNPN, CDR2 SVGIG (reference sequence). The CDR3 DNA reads TGTGCCTGGAGCCTAGGGGACTCTGGAAACACTATATATTTT. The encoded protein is CAWSLGDSGNTIYF.

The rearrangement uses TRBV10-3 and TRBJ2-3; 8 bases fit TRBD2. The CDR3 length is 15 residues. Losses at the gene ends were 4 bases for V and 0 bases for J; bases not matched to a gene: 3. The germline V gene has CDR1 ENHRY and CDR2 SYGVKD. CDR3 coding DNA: TGTGCCATCAGTGCAGTAGCGGGAAGCACAGATACGCAGTATTTT. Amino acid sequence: CAISAVAGSTDTQYF.

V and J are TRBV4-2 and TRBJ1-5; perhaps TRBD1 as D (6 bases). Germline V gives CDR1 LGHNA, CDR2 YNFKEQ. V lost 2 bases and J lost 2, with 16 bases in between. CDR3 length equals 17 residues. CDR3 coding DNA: TGTGCCAGCAGCCAAACGTCGAGGGGGAGGGGCAATCAGCCCCAGCATTTT. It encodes CASSQTSRGRGNQPQHF.

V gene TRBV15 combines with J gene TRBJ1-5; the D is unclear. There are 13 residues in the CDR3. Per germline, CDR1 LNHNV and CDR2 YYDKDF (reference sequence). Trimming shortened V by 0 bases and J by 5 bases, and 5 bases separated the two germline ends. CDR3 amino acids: CATSRDPDQPQHF. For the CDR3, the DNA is TGTGCCACCAGCAGAGATCCGGATCAGCCCCAGCATTTT.

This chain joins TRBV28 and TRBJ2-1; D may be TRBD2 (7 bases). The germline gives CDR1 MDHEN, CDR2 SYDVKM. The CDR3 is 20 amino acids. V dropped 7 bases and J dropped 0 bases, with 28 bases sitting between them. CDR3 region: CASTPSPLSFRGASYNEQFF. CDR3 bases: TGTGCCAGCACTCCCTCCCCCCTTTCGTTCCGGGGGGCCTCCTACAATGAGCAGTTCTTC. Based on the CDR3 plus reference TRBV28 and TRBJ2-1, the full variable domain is DVKVTQSSRYLVKRTGEKVFLECVQDMDHENMFWYRQDPGLGLRLIYFSYDVKMKEKGDIPEGYSVSREKKERFSLILESASTNQTSMYLCASTPSPLSFRGASYNEQFFGPGTRLTVL.

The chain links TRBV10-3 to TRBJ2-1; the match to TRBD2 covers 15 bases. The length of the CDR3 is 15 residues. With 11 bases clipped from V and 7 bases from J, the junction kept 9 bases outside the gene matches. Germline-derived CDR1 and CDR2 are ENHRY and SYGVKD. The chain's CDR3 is CASGGGTSGRNEQFF. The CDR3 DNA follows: TGTGCCTCGGGGGGAGGGACTAGCGGGAGGAATGAGCAGTTCTTC.

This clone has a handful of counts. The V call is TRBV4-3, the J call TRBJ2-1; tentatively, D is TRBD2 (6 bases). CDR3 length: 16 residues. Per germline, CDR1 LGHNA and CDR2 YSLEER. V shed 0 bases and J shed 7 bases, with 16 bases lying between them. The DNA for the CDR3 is TGCGCCAGCAGCCAAGATCCCCCCAGGCGGGAAAATGAGCAGTTCTTC. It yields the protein CASSQDPPRRENEQFF.

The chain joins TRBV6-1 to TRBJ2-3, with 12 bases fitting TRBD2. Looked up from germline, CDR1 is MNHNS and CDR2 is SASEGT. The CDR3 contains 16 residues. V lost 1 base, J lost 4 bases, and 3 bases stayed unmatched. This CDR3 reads CASSEDRLAGADTQYF. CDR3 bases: TGTGCCAGCAGTGAAGATAGACTAGCGGGGGCAGATACGCAGTATTTT.